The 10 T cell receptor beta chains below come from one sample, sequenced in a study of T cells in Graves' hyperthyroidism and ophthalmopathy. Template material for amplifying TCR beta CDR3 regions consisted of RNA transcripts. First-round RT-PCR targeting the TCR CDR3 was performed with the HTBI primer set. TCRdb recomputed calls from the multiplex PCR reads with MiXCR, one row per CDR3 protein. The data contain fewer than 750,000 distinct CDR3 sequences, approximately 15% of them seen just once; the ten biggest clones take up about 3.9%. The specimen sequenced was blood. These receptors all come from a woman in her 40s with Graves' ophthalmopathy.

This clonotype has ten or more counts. CDR3 sequence reads: CASSFTSGGYNEKLFF. The CDR3 bases are TGTGCCAGCAGCTTTACCTCGGGAGGATATAATGAAAAACTGTTTTTT. The genes are TRBV11-2 and TRBJ1-4; no firm D call. Germline CDR1 SGHAT, CDR2 FQNNGV. The CDR3 runs to 16 residues. V lost 3 bases, J lost 4 bases, and 15 bases lay in between.

The CDR3 DNA is TGTGCCAGCAGTTTTAAGGGGGCAAGCTATGGCTACACCTTC. This sequence encodes CASSFKGASYGYTF. This chain uses TRBV27 with TRBJ1-2; 7 positions agree with TRBD1. V shed 3 bases and J 4 bases; nucleotides not matched to a gene: 5. This CDR3 is built from 14 residues. CDR1 is MNHEY, CDR2 SMNVEV, per germline (reference sequence).

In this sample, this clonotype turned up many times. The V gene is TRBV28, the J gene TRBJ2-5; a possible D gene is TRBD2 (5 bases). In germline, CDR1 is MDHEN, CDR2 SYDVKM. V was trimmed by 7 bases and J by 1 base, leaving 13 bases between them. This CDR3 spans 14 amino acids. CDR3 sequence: CASTSAATQETQYF. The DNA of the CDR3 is TGTGCCAGCACTTCAGCGGCGACCCAAGAGACCCAGTACTTC.

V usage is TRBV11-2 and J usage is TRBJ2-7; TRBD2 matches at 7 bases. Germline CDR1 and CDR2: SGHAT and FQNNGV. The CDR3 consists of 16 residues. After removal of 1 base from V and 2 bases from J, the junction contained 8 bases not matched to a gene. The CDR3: CASSLGSGTQPYEQYF. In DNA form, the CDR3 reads TGTGCCAGCAGCTTAGGAAGCGGGACCCAGCCCTACGAGCAGTACTTC.

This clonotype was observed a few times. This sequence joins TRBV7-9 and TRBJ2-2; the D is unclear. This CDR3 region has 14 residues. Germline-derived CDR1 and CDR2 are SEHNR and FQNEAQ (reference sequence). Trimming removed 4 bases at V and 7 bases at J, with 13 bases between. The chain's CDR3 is CASSSREAHGELFF. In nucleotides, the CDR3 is TGTGCCAGCAGCTCCCGAGAGGCCCACGGGGAGCTGTTTTTT.

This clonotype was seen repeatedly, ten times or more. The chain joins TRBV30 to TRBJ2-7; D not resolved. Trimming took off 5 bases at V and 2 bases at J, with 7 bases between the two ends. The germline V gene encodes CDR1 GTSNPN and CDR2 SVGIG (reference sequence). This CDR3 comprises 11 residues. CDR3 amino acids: CAWANPYEQYF. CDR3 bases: TGTGCCTGGGCGAACCCCTACGAGCAGTACTTC.

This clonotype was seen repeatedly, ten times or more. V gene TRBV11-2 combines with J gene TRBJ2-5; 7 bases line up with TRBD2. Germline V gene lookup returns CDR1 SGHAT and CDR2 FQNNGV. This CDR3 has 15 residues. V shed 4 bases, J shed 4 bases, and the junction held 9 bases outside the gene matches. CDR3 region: CASSWLSGIGETQYF. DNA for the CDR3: TGTGCCAGCAGCTGGTTGAGCGGGATCGGAGAGACCCAGTACTTC.

The CDR3, as DNA: TGTGCCAGTAGTATTAGCGGGATGAGCACAGATACGCAGTATTTT. Protein: CASSISGMSTDTQYF. This chain links TRBV19 with TRBJ2-3; TRBD2 matches at 8 bases. The CDR3 has 15 residues. The trim removed 3 bases at V and 0 bases at J, leaving 2 bases unmatched. The germline gives CDR1 LNHDA, CDR2 SQIVND (reference sequence).

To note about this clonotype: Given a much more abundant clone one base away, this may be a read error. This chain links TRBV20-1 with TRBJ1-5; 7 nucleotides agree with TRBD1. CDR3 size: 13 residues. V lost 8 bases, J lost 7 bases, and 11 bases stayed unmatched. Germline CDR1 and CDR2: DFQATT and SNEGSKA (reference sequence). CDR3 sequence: CSSGRQGEQPQHF. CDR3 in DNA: TGCAGTTCTGGTAGACAGGGTGAACAGCCCCAGCATTTT.

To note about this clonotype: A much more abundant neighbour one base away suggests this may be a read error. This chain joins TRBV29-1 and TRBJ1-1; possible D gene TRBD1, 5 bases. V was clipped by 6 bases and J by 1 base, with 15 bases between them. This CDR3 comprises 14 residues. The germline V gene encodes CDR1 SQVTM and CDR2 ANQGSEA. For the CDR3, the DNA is TGCAGCGTAGAGACCGGGACTGGGAACACTGAAGCTTTCTTT. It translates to CSVETGTGNTEAFF.